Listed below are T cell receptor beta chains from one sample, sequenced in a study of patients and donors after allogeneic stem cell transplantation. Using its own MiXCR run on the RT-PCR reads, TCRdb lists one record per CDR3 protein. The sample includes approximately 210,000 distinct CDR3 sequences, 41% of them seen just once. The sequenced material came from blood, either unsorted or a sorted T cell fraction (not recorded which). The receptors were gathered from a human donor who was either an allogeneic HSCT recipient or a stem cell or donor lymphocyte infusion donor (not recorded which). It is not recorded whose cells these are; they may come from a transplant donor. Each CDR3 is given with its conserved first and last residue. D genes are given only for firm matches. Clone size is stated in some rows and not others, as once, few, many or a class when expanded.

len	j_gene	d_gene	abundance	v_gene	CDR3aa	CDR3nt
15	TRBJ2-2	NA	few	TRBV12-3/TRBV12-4	CASSFPRVSHGELFF	TGTGCCAGCAGTTTTCCGAGGGTCTCGCACGGGGAGCTGTTTTTT
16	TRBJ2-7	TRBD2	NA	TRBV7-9	CASSLDYWREFSEQYF	TGTGCCAGCAGCTTAGATTATTGGCGGGAGTTCTCCGAGCAGTACTTC
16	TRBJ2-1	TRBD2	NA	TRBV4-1	CASSRFSGLAGNEQFF	TGCGCCAGCAGCCGCTTCTCCGGACTAGCGGGCAATGAGCAGTTCTTC
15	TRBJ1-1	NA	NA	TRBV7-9	CASSLGETRDTEAFF	TGTGCCAGCAGCTTAGGTGAGACAAGGGACACTGAAGCTTTCTTT
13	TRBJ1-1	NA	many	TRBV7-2	CASSLAQGTEAFF	TGTGCCAGCAGCTTAGCGCAGGGTACTGAAGCTTTCTTT
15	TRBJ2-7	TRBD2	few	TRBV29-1	CSVVAPSGASYEQYF	TGCAGCGTTGTCGCTCCTAGCGGGGCTTCCTACGAGCAGTACTTC
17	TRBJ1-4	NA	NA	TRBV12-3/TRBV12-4	CASSPGQRRTTNEKLFF	TGTGCCAGCAGTCCCGGACAGCGAAGGACAACTAATGAAAAACTGTTTTTT
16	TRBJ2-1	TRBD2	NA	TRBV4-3	CASSQASRAGPNEQFF	TGCGCCAGCAGCCAAGCCTCGCGAGCGGGACCCAATGAGCAGTTCTTC
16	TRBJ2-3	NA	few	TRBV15	CATSIDGGIVTDTQYF	TGTGCCACCAGCATCGATGGGGGGATCGTCACAGATACGCAGTATTTT
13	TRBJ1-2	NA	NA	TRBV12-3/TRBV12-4	CASSLAVGHGYTF	TGTGCCAGCAGTTTAGCGGTAGGGCATGGCTACACCTTC
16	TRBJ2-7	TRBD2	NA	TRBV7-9	CASSPLGGGPDYEQYF	TGTGCCAGCAGCCCACTCGGGGGAGGGCCGGATTACGAGCAGTACTTC
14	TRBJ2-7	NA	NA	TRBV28	CASSFSTGEGEQYF	TGTGCCAGCAGTTTTAGTACAGGGGAGGGCGAGCAGTACTTC
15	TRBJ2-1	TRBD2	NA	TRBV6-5	CASSRSLAGANEQFF	TGTGCCAGCAGCCGCAGTCTAGCGGGGGCAAATGAGCAGTTCTTC
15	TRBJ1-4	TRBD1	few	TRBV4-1	CASSQDTGGNEKLFF	TGCGCCAGCAGCCAAGACACAGGGGGGAATGAAAAACTGTTTTTT
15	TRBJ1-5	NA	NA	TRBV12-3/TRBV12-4	CASSPGQISNQPQHF	TGTGCCAGCAGTCCCGGACAGATTAGCAATCAGCCCCAGCATTTT
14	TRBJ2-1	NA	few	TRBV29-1	CSVDGSLSRDEQFF	TGCAGCGTTGATGGATCCCTGTCGAGGGATGAGCAGTTCTTC
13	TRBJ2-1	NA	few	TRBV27	CASRVNGWNEQFF	TGTGCCAGCAGGGTAAATGGGTGGAATGAGCAGTTCTTC
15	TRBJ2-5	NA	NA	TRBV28	CASTGASYAQETQYF	TGTGCCAGCACCGGGGCATCGTATGCCCAAGAGACCCAGTACTTC
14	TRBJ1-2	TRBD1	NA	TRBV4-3	CASSPRQGPYGYTF	TGCGCCAGCAGCCCAAGACAGGGGCCCTATGGCTACACCTTC
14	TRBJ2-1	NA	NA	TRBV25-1	CASRGISSYNEQFF	TGTGCCAGCAGAGGGATCTCCTCCTACAATGAGCAGTTCTTC
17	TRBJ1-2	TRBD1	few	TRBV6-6	CASRPNNRGLESYGYTF	TGTGCCAGCAGACCCAACAACAGGGGGCTAGAGTCCTATGGCTACACCTTC
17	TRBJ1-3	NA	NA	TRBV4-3	CASSQGTGLISGNTIYF	TGCGCCAGCAGCCAAGGAACCGGACTGATCTCTGGAAACACCATATATTTT
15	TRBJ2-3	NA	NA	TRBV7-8	CASSLIGPGTDTQYF	TGTGCCAGCAGCTTAATAGGGCCCGGCACAGATACGCAGTATTTT
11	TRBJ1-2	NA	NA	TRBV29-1	CSSAGLYGYTF	TGCAGCTCAGCGGGGCTCTATGGCTACACCTTC
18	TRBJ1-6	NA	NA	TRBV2	CASSERRDASSYNSPLHF	TGTGCCAGCAGTGAGCGCCGGGACGCGAGCTCCTATAATTCACCCCTCCACTTT
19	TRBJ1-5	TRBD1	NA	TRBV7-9	CASSLSTGDLPYSNQPQHF	TGTGCCAGCAGCTTATCGACAGGGGACCTCCCGTATAGCAATCAGCCCCAGCATTTT
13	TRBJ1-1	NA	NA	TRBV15	CATSRDPGTEAFF	TGTGCCACCAGCAGAGATCCGGGGACTGAAGCTTTCTTT
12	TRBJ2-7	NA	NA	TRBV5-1	CASSPGFYEQYF	TGCGCCAGCAGCCCAGGGTTCTACGAGCAGTACTTC
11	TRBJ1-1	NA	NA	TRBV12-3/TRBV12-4	CASSPLTEAFF	TGTGCCAGCAGCCCACTGACTGAAGCTTTCTTT
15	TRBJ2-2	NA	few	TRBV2	CASSQGPATPGSCFF	NA
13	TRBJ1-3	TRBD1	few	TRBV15	CATSGTGLVTIYF	TGTGCCACCAGCGGGACAGGGCTTGTCACCATATATTTT
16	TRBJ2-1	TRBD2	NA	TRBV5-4	CASSRTSGSFYNEQFF	TGTGCCAGCAGCCGTACTAGCGGATCCTTCTACAATGAGCAGTTCTTC
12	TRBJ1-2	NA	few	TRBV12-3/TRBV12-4	CASSFRTYGYTF	TGTGCCAGCAGTTTTCGGACTTATGGCTACACCTTC
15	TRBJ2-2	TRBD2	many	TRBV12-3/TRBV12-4	CASSLSSGHTGELFF	TGTGCCAGCAGCCTTTCTAGCGGACACACCGGGGAGCTGTTTTTT
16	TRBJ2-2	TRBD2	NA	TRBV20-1	CSALKALAANTGELFF	TGCAGTGCCCTCAAAGCACTAGCGGCAAACACCGGGGAGCTGTTTTTT
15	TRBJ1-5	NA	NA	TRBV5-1	CASSLGQGTNQPQHF	TGCGCCAGCAGCTTGGGTCAGGGTACCAATCAGCCCCAGCATTTT
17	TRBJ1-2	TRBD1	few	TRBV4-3	CASSQPWDRGLGYGYTF	TGCGCCAGCAGCCAACCCTGGGACAGGGGGCTTGGCTATGGCTACACCTTC
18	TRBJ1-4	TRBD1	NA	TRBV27	CASSLWGDRGRTNEKLFF	TGTGCCAGCAGTTTGTGGGGGGACAGGGGAAGAACTAATGAAAAACTGTTTTTT
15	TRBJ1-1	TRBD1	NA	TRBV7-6	CASSRPDRGNTEAFF	TGTGCCAGCAGCCGACCTGACAGGGGCAACACTGAAGCTTTCTTT
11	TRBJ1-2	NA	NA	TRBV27	CATGLNYGYTF	TGTGCGACGGGACTCAACTATGGCTACACCTTC
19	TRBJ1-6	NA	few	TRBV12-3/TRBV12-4	CASSPGDGRSSSYNSPLHF	TGTGCCAGCAGCCCAGGGGATGGGCGATCGAGCTCCTATAATTCACCCCTCCACTTT
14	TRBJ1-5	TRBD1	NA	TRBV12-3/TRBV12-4	CASSFGTEGQPQHF	TGTGCCAGCAGTTTCGGGACAGAAGGTCAGCCCCAGCATTTT
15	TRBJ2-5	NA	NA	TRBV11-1	CASSSSVASQETQYF	TGTGCCAGCAGCTCATCCGTGGCAAGCCAAGAGACCCAGTACTTC
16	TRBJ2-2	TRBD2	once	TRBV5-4	CASSIGLAENTGELFF	TGTGCCAGCAGCATAGGACTAGCGGAAAACACCGGGGAGCTGTTTTTT
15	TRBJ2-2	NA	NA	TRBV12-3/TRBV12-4	CASSRGIPITGELFF	TGTGCCAGCAGTCGGGGGATACCTATCACCGGGGAGCTGTTTTTT
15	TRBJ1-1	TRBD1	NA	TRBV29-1	CSARDRGLGNTEAFF	TGCAGCGCCAGGGACAGGGGGTTGGGGAACACTGAAGCTTTCTTT